Included here is one T cell receptor beta chain sequence, with context. Its antigen is not identified. Germline trimming cut 5 bases from V and 0 bases from J; bases unmatched to any gene: 4. Germline V CDR1 and CDR2: SGHAT, FQNNGV. The CDR3 covers 16 residues. This record comes from a study of CD4+ T cells in melanoma. General study findings and limits: Diverse differentiation states were reported for melanoma neoantigen-specific CD4+ T cells. CD8+ T cell, macrophage and B cell function reportedly correlated with neoantigen-specific CD4+ T cells.

Using immunoSEQ multiplex PCR, the repertoire was profiled, and TCRdb retains in-frame clones only, with some absent. The sample contains 55,000 or so clones, roughly two thirds of which appear only once. The clonotype comes from a human donor with melanoma. The specimen sequenced was tumor tissue. The gene calls are TRBV11-2 and TRBJ1-6, with 7 bases fitting TRBD1. This chain's CDR3 is CASSPGTVSYNSPLHF. As DNA, the CDR3 is TGTGCCAGCAGCCCCGGGACAGTCTCCTATAATTCACCCCTCCACTTT.